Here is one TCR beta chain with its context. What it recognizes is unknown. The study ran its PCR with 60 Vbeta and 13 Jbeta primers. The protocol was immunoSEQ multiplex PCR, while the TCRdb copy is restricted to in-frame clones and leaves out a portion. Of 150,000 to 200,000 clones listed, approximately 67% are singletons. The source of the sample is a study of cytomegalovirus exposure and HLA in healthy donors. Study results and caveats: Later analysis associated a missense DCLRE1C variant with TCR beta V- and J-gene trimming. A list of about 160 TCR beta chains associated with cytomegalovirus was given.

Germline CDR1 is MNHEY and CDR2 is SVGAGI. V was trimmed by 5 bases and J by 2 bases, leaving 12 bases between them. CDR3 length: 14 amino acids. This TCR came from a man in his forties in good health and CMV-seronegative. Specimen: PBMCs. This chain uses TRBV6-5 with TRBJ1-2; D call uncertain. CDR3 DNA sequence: TGTGCCAGCAGTCCCGGGAGCTTGAACTATGGCTACACCTTC. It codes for CASSPGSLNYGYTF.